The clone carrying this T cell receptor (beta chain) was observed a handful of times. The target antigen is unknown. As the method for making TCR beta libraries, quantitative 5'-RACE with molecular barcodes was used. TCRdb redid the calling of the 5' RACE reads with MiXCR, one entry per CDR3 protein. The repertoire holds about 540,000 distinct CDR3 sequences, with roughly an eighth as singletons. These data originate in a study of CD8 T cells in ankylosing spondylitis. Study outcomes and limitations: Seemingly characteristic of ankylosing spondylitis blood was a TCR beta motif consisting of under ten highly homologous variants. In synovial fluid and blood from reactive arthritis, some motif variants were previously reported.

V lost 1 base, J lost 5 bases, and 17 bases lay in between. Germline CDR1 is LGHNA and CDR2 is YNFKEQ. The CDR3 sequence is 16 residues long. J is TRBJ1-2 and V is TRBV4-2; tentative D call: TRBD1 (5 bases). This receptor was taken from a male donor with ankylosing spondylitis. The material sequenced was blood, either unsorted or a sorted T cell fraction (not recorded which). The CDR3 protein is CASSQVTAGTAYGYTF. Written as DNA, the CDR3 is TGTGCCAGCAGCCAAGTAACTGCAGGGACGGCATATGGCTACACCTTC.